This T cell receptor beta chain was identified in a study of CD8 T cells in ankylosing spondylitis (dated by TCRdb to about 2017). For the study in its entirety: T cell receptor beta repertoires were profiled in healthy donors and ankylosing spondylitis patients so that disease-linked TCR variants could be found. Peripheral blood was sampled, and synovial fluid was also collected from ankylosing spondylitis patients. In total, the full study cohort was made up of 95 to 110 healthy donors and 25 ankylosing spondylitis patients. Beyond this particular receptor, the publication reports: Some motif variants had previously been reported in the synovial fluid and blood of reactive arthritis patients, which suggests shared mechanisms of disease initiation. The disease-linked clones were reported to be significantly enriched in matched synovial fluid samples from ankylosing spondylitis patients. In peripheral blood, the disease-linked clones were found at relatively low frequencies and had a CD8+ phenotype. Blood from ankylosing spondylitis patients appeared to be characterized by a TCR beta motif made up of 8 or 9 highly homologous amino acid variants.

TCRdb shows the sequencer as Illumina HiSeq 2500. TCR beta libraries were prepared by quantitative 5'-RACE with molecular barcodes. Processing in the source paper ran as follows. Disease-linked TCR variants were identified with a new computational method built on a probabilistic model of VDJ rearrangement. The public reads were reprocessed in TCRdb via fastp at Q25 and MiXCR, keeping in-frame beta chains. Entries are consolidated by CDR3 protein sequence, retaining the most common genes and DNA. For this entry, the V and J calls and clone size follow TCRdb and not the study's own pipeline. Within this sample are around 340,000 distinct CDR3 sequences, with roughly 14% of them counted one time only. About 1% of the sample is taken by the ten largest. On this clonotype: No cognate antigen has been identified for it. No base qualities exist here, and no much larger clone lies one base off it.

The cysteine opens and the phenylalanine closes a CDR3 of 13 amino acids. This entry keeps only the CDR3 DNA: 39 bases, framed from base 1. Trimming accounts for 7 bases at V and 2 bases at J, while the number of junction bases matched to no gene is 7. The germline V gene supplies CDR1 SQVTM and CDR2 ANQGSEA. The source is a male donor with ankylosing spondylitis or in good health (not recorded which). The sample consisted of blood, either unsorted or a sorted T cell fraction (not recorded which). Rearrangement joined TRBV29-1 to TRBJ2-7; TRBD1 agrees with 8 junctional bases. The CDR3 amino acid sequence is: CSGRQGPTYEQYF. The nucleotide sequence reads TGCAGCGGAAGACAGGGGCCAACCTACGAGCAGTACTTC.